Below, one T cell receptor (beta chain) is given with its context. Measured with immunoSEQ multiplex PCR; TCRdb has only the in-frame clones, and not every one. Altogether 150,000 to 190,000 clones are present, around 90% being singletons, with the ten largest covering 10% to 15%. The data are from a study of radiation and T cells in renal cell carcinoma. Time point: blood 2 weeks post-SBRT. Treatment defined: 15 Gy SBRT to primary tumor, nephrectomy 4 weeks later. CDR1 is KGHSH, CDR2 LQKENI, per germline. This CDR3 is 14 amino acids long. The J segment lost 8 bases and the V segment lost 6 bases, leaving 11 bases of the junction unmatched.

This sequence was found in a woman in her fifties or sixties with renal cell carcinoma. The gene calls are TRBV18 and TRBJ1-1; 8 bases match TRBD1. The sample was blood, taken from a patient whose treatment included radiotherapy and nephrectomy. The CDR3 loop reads CASSEITRDREAFF. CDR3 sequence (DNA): TGTGCCAGCTCGGAGATCACCCGGGACAGGGAAGCTTTCTTT. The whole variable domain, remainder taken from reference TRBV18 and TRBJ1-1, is NAGVMQNPRHLVRRRGQEARLRCSPMKGHSHVYWYRQLPEEGLKFMVYLQKENIIDESGMPKERFSAEFPKEGPSILRIQQVVRGDSAAYFCASSEITRDREAFFGQGTRLTVV.